This TCR beta chain was retrieved from a study of CD8 T cells in Susac syndrome (dated by TCRdb to the late 2010s). For the study in its entirety: Repertoire sequencing was used to test whether CD8+ T cell activation and differentiation in Susac syndrome was antigen driven. CD8+ T cell repertoire clonality was compared between about a dozen healthy donors, around 14 Susac syndrome patients and some 15 multiple sclerosis patients.

RNA was extracted using the RNeasy kit, and about 0.45 to 1 microgram was reverse transcribed with random hexamers. The immunoSEQ multiplex PCR assay, covering 54 Vbeta and 13 Jbeta segments, was used to amplify TCR beta CDR3 regions. PCR amplification bias was corrected by using a synthetic template baseline for primer optimization and computational correction. Per the authors' processing: Only productive sequences were kept, with reads annotated to V, D and J genes according to IMGT and analyzed in immunoSEQ Analyzer. Clonality was computed as one minus Shannon entropy normalized by log2 of the number of productive unique sequences. Public and private clones were assessed among the 100 most prevalent clones of each patient and control. A clone was defined as Susac-specific if it was absent from the healthy and MS cohorts, from approximately 980 published viral clones and from other ImmuneACCESS disease sequences. In TCRdb, the public reads were trimmed at Q25 with fastp and aligned with MiXCR, with productive beta chains retained. Rows with a matching CDR3 protein are joined into one entry that keeps the most common DNA and genes. TCRdb assigned the V and J calls; the authors' analysis was not used. Within this sample are some 260,000 distinct CDR3 sequences, with roughly 81% of them counted one time only. 0.095% to 0.14% of the sample comes from the top ten.

Peripheral blood CD8+ and CD4+ T cells from healthy donors, Susac syndrome patients and multiple sclerosis patients were profiled using high-throughput TCR beta sequencing. Treatment-naive patients with stable or active relapsing-remitting disease fulfilling revised McDonald criteria were used as multiple sclerosis controls. CD8+ TEMRA cells were enriched by FACS, while bulk CD8+ and CD4+ T cells were purified by magnetic negative isolation. Blood was drawn into EDTA tubes, processed within 24 hours, and PBMCs were isolated by density gradient centrifugation. PBMCs intended for TCR sequencing were frozen in liquid nitrogen and were later thawed in a 37 degrees C water bath. Purity of sorted or isolated CD4+, CD8+ and CD8+ TEMRA cells was at least 90%. As regards this clonotype: It lacks a known antigen. No qualities accompany the bases; no much larger clone lies one base away.

V has 5 bases trimmed and J has 1 base trimmed; junction bases matching no gene number 14. Inclusive of the bounding cysteine and phenylalanine, the CDR3 is 18 residues long. This entry keeps only the CDR3 DNA: 54 bases, framed from base 1. From a lookup of the germline V gene (reference sequence), CDR1 and CDR2 are LNHDA and SQIVND. The study at large found these results: The TCR sequencing and HLA analysis was acknowledged to have included a relatively small number of individuals.

The specimen was CD8+ T cells from PBMCs. The V and J genes are TRBV19 and TRBJ2-1; 7 bases in the junction line up with TRBD2. This clonotype originated in a human donor with multiple sclerosis. The nucleotide sequence is TGTGCCAGTAGTCCCGGACTGCTAGCGGATCTTTCCTACAATGAGCAGTTCTTC. Its translation is CASSPGLLADLSYNEQFF.